One and the same sample provided the 28 T cell receptor beta chains below, sequenced in a study of T-cell memory formation after mild COVID-19. MiXCR was run by TCRdb on the 5' RACE reads, yielding one entry per CDR3 protein. The data contain over 150,000 distinct CDR3 sequences, about a fifth of them seen just once; the ten biggest clones take up 23%. Sequencing was carried out using PBMCs or a T cell subset sorted from them (not recorded which). The receptors derive from an adult woman who had mild COVID-19 (a few samples of this study predate the infection). Cell type and time point are not known.

This clonotype was seen a handful of times. The chain uses TRBV20-1 and TRBJ2-7; D might be TRBD2 (6 bases). Germline-derived CDR1 and CDR2 are DFQATT and SNEGSKA (reference sequence). V lost 1 base and J 0 bases, leaving 16 bases between the germline ends. The CDR3 runs 16 residues. CDR3: CSARGPRDWASYEQYF. CDR3 sequence (DNA): TGCAGTGCTAGAGGCCCCCGGGACTGGGCCTCCTACGAGCAGTACTTC.

This clonotype was seen a handful of times. The genes are TRBV29-1 and TRBJ2-7; D is unresolved. Germline CDR1 SQVTM, CDR2 ANQGSEA. This CDR3 has 12 residues. V was trimmed by 6 bases and J by 5 bases, leaving 14 bases between them. The CDR3 DNA is TGCAGCGTATTGAAGTCCGCTCACGAGCAGTACTTC. Its protein is CSVLKSAHEQYF.

This CDR3 is CASSVGSRNQPQHF. The CDR3, as DNA: TGTGCCAGCAGCGTCGGAAGCAGGAATCAGCCCCAGCATTTT. The J gene is TRBJ1-5, the V gene TRBV7-6; D unclear. CDR1 is SGHVS and CDR2 is FNYEAQ in the germline V gene. This CDR3 region has 14 residues. Trimming cost V 5 bases and J 4 bases, with 12 bases left between them.

This clonotype was recorded many times. V and J are TRBV7-8 and TRBJ2-3; possibly TRBD1 or TRBD2 for D (5 bases each). V was pared by 5 bases and J by 6 bases, with 15 bases between. CDR3 size: 14 residues. From germline, CDR1 is SGHVS and CDR2 FQNEAQ. The CDR3, as DNA: TGTGCCAGCAGCCTCCCGGGACCCCCGGATACGCAGTATTTT. As protein: CASSLPGPPDTQYF.

This clonotype was seen more than once but under ten times. The chain is built from TRBV12-3 or TRBV12-4 and TRBJ2-5; TRBD1 might be the D (5 bases). V lost 5 bases, J lost 5 bases, and 15 bases lay in between. There are 14 residues in the CDR3. The CDR3 DNA sequence: TGTGCCAGCAGTCGCAGGGTATCTGAGGAGACCCAGTACTTC. Translated: CASSRRVSEETQYF.

The V gene is TRBV6-1, the J gene TRBJ2-3; TRBD2 matches at 12 bases. Trimming removed 3 bases from V and 7 bases from J; junction bases left unmatched: 2. The CDR3 covers 14 residues. Germline loops: CDR1 MNHNS, CDR2 SASEGT. This chain's CDR3 is CASSETSGGYTQYF. CDR3 nucleotide sequence: TGTGCCAGCAGTGAGACTAGCGGGGGATATACGCAGTATTTT.

In its sample, this clonotype was seen a few times. This chain connects TRBV7-9 to TRBJ1-4; D may be TRBD1 (5 bases). V gave up 5 bases and J gave up 8 bases, with 18 bases separating them. Germline V CDR1 and CDR2: SEHNR, FQNEAQ (reference sequence). This CDR3 contains 15 residues. The CDR3 bases are TGTGCCAGCAGCAAACGGGACGGTCACGGGGAAAAACTGTTTTTT. Translated: CASSKRDGHGEKLFF.

This clonotype was seen more than once but under ten times. The chain uses TRBV7-2 and TRBJ1-4; D is perhaps TRBD1 (5 bases). The CDR3 extends over 16 amino acids. The ends were cut back, 1 base at V and 7 bases at J, with 16 bases in the middle. Germline CDR1 SGHTA, CDR2 FQGNSA. DNA of the CDR3: TGTGCCAGCAGCTTAGGAGGGGCCCCAAACTCTGAAAAACTGTTTTTT. This sequence encodes CASSLGGAPNSEKLFF.

The chain uses TRBV9 and TRBJ2-1, with 9 bases that match TRBD2. Germline loops: CDR1 SGDLS, CDR2 YYNGEE. The CDR3 consists of 15 residues. With 0 bases clipped from V and 8 bases from J, the junction kept 6 bases outside the gene matches. The CDR3 DNA follows: TGTGCCAGCAGCGTAGGTCTTAGCGGGAGAGATGAGCAGTTCTTC. Amino acid sequence: CASSVGLSGRDEQFF.

The chain carries TRBV7-8 and TRBJ2-3; weak D call: TRBD1 (6 bases). Germline V gives CDR1 SGHVS, CDR2 FQNEAQ. The CDR3 contains 14 residues. V lost 4 bases and J 2 bases, leaving 10 bases between the germline ends. The CDR3 loop reads CASSSRDNTDTQYF. In DNA, the CDR3 is TGTGCCAGCAGCTCCCGGGACAACACAGATACGCAGTATTTT.

This clonotype appeared a few times. The J gene is TRBJ1-3, the V gene TRBV30, with D hard to call. The CDR3 consists of 12 residues. Per germline, CDR1 GTSNPN and CDR2 SVGIG (reference sequence). V was shortened by 3 bases and J by 0 bases, with 3 bases between the two germline ends. The CDR3, as DNA: TGTGCCTGGAGCGGCTCTGGAAACACCATATATTTT. Its translation is CAWSGSGNTIYF.

This clonotype was observed at least ten times. The chain is built from TRBV7-2 and TRBJ2-7; 14 bases are a match to TRBD2. The germline gives CDR1 SGHTA, CDR2 FQGNSA. J gave up 4 bases and V 5 bases, and 7 bases lay outside the gene matches. The CDR3 runs 16 residues. The CDR3 coding sequence is TGTGCCAGCAGCCACGAGACTAGCGGGAGGGATTACGAGCAGTACTTC. Amino acids: CASSHETSGRDYEQYF. Based on the CDR3 plus reference TRBV7-2 and TRBJ2-7, the full variable domain is GAGVSQSPSNKVTEKGKDVELRCDPISGHTALYWYRQSLGQGLEFLIYFQGNSAPDKSGLPSDRFSAERTGGSVSTLTIQRTQQEDSAVYLCASSHETSGRDYEQYFGPGTRLTVT.

The genes are TRBV4-1 and TRBJ1-2, with D possibly matching TRBD1 (6 bases). Trimming left V 0 bases short and J 4 bases short, with 12 bases between. There are 15 residues in the CDR3. Germline CDR1 and CDR2: MGHRA and YSYEKL. DNA for the CDR3: TGCGCCAGCAGCCAAGAACAGGGACCCCGCTATGGCTACACCTTC. This encodes CASSQEQGPRYGYTF.

The genes are TRBV19 and TRBJ2-7; TRBD2 matches at 12 bases. Trimming took 6 bases from V and 4 from J; bases not matched to a gene: 4. CDR3 length equals 14 residues. CDR1 is LNHDA and CDR2 is SQIVND in the germline V gene (reference sequence). The CDR3 loop reads CASRQTSGRYEQYF. CDR3 DNA sequence: TGTGCCAGTAGACAAACTAGCGGGAGGTACGAGCAGTACTTC.

V usage is TRBV3-1 and J usage is TRBJ1-4, with D maybe TRBD1 (5 bases). Deletions cut 0 bases from V and 7 bases from J, with 12 bases between. This CDR3 contains 15 residues. Germline lookup yields CDR1 LGHDT and CDR2 YNNKEL (reference sequence). In DNA form, the CDR3 reads TGTGCCAGCAGCCAAGATTTCAGACAGCTTGAAAAACTGTTTTTT. This gives the protein CASSQDFRQLEKLFF.

The chain joins TRBV10-2 to TRBJ2-3, with D hard to call. CDR3 size: 14 residues. Germline V gene sequence: CDR1 WSHSY, CDR2 SAAADI. Trimming left V 7 bases short and J 2 bases short, with 13 bases between. CDR3 residues: CASTTDQFTDTQYF. CDR3 DNA: TGCGCCAGCACGACCGACCAGTTCACAGATACGCAGTATTTT.

The chain joins TRBV3-1 to TRBJ2-2, with D perhaps TRBD1 (6 bases). The germline V gene has CDR1 LGHDT and CDR2 YNNKEL (reference sequence). The CDR3 loop spans 16 amino acids. Between the trimmed V and J ends, which lost 0 bases and 5 bases, there was a span of 13 bases. This CDR3 reads CASSQDWGQGTGELFF. The DNA of the CDR3 is TGTGCCAGCAGCCAAGATTGGGGGCAAGGAACCGGGGAGCTGTTTTTT.

This clonotype has a handful of counts. The chain carries TRBV7-6 and TRBJ2-3; unclear D gene. V was cut by 3 bases and J by 3 bases, with 7 bases left in between. Germline V gene data show CDR1 as SGHVS and CDR2 as FNYEAQ. The CDR3 length is 13 residues. CDR3 DNA sequence: TGTGCCAGCAGCTTTATGGGGACAGATACGCAGTATTTT. Protein: CASSFMGTDTQYF.

The chain recombines TRBV6-5 with TRBJ1-2; D not certain. CDR1 and CDR2 (germline): MNHEY, SVGAGI. CDR3 size: 15 residues. V was pared by 2 bases and J by 4 bases, with 14 bases between. This chain's CDR3 is CASSYRGSQIYGYTF. The CDR3 nucleotides are TGTGCCAGCAGTTACCGAGGGTCACAGATCTATGGCTACACCTTC.

V is TRBV7-9 and J is TRBJ1-1, with D possibly TRBD1 on 5 matching bases. Trimming pared 2 bases from V and 5 bases from J, leaving 9 bases between. This CDR3 region has 13 residues. Germline V gives CDR1 SEHNR, CDR2 FQNEAQ (reference sequence). This CDR3 is CASSLRGITEAFF. The DNA of the CDR3 is TGTGCCAGCAGCTTACGGGGGATAACTGAAGCTTTCTTT.

This clonotype came up a few times. The rearrangement uses TRBV7-9 and TRBJ2-2; 11 positions agree with TRBD2. CDR1 and CDR2 (germline): SEHNR, FQNEAQ (reference sequence). This CDR3 spans 16 amino acids. J was trimmed by 2 bases and V by 5 bases; bases with no gene match: 4. The CDR3 bases are TGTGCCAGCAGCCTACTAGCGGGGGCTAACACCGGGGAGCTGTTTTTT. Translating it yields CASSLLAGANTGELFF.

The J gene is TRBJ1-1, the V gene TRBV7-8; D perhaps matches TRBD1 (6 bases). The V and J ends lost 5 bases and 0 bases respectively, with 10 bases between them. CDR1 is SGHVS, CDR2 FQNEAQ, per germline. This CDR3 comprises 14 residues. The CDR3 region is CASSAGTLNTEAFF. The CDR3 DNA reads as TGTGCCAGCAGCGCCGGGACACTGAACACTGAAGCTTTCTTT.

This clonotype occurred a few times. The CDR3 bases are TGTGCCAGCAGTCCTTCTAGCGGGAGACCCCCCGGGGAGCTGTTTTTT. This gives the protein CASSPSSGRPPGELFF. The chain has TRBV28 and TRBJ2-2, with TRBD2 matching over 10 bases. After removal of 5 bases from V and 6 bases from J, the junction contained 9 bases not matched to a gene. There are 16 residues in the CDR3. Germline loops: CDR1 MDHEN, CDR2 SYDVKM.

CDR3 sequence: CSAVVDGYTF. In DNA, the CDR3 is TGCAGTGCCGTCGTCGATGGCTACACCTTC. The chain combines TRBV20-1 with TRBJ1-2; D call uncertain. The V end lost 6 bases, the J end lost 6 bases, and 8 bases lay between the germline ends. The CDR3 spans 10 residues. CDR1 is DFQATT and CDR2 is SNEGSKA in the germline V gene (reference sequence).

The chain uses TRBV20-1 and TRBJ1-2; tentative D call: TRBD1 (5 bases). V lost 0 bases and J 7 bases, leaving 15 bases between the germline ends. CDR1 DFQATT and CDR2 SNEGSKA come from the germline V gene (reference sequence). The CDR3 covers 14 residues. In DNA form, the CDR3 reads TGCAGTGCTAGAGATCTGGGATCGGGGGGTGGCTACACCTTC. Translation: CSARDLGSGGGYTF.

Only a few counts were recorded for this clonotype. V gene TRBV6-6 combines with J gene TRBJ2-1, with 7 bases lining up with TRBD2. With 10 bases clipped from V and 10 bases from J, the junction kept 13 bases outside the gene matches. Germline loops: CDR1 MNHNY, CDR2 SVGAGI (reference sequence). The CDR3 spans 13 residues. The CDR3 reads CATRGAGVEEQFF. In nucleotides, the CDR3 is TGTGCCACCCGAGGGGCGGGAGTGGAAGAGCAGTTCTTC.

The genes are TRBV7-9 and TRBJ1-2; 10 bases line up with TRBD1. After removal of 5 bases from V and 2 bases from J, the junction contained 17 bases not matched to a gene. CDR1 is SEHNR, CDR2 FQNEAQ, per germline (reference sequence). This CDR3 is built from 19 residues. This CDR3 is CASSILATETGGSNYGYTF. CDR3 DNA: TGTGCCAGCAGCATATTAGCAACAGAGACAGGGGGCTCAAACTATGGCTACACCTTC.

The table lists this clonotype with a few counts. The genes are TRBV12-3 or TRBV12-4 and TRBJ2-1; no firm D call. This CDR3 has 11 residues. V gave up 6 bases and J gave up 8 bases, with 8 bases separating them. CDR3 DNA: TGTGCCAGCAGCCTTTGGCATGAGCAGTTCTTC. This sequence encodes CASSLWHEQFF.